This TCR beta chain emerged from a study of cytomegalovirus exposure and HLA in healthy donors. CDR3 length: 15 residues. The germline V gene has CDR1 SQVTM and CDR2 ANQGSEA. This clone was seen just once. The antigen is undetermined. The junction and the germline gene differ at one end; a read error may be behind it. The donors, nominally healthy at sampling, likely had unrecorded immune exposures. The study's findings and limits: Specific recognition of CMV antigens was confirmed in vitro for three chains (all CMV-associated).

With 60 Vbeta and 13 Jbeta primers, the PCR was carried out. Measured with immunoSEQ multiplex PCR; TCRdb has only the in-frame clones, and not every one. The repertoire consists of 130,000 to 150,000 clones, with about four fifths occurring once and the leading ten covering approximately 2.1%. The chain joins TRBV29-1 to TRBJ1-2; TRBD1 aligns across 8 bases. The sample consisted of PBMCs. This receptor was obtained from a man aged 25-45 years in good health and CMV-seronegative. CDR3: CSVEDQGAMYRGYPF. For the CDR3, the DNA is TGCAGCGTTGAAGACCAGGGGGCGATGTATCGGGGCTACCCCTTC. The entire variable domain, with the rest obtained from reference TRBV29-1 and TRBJ1-2, is as follows: SAVISQKPSRDICQRGTSLTIQCQVDSQVTMMFWYRQQPGQSLTLIATANQGSEATYESGFVIDKFPISRPNLTFSTLTVSNMSPEDSSIYLCSVEDQGAMYRGYPFGSGTRLTVV.